This TCR beta chain came from a study of beta chain features in type 1 diabetes (dated by TCRdb to 2016 to 2019). Notes on the research overall: Mean age, gender distribution, total cell number and subset yield did not differ between patients and healthy donors. The study compared TCRB repertoires of sorted circulating CD4+ T cell subsets between recently diagnosed type 1 diabetes patients and matched healthy donors. Naive and central memory subsets were obtained from all 30 or so donors, but regulatory and stem cell-like memory subsets were isolated from only 8 patients and roughly eight healthy donors. Across all samples, 107,917,701 sorted cells were examined, and cell number per subset correlated strongly with RNA yield. What the work shows at the level of the full study, not this receptor alone: Because small numbers of individuals were included in the HLA sub-analyses, any influence of HLA type on TCRB rearrangement was left unresolved. Type 1 diabetes patients showed a moderate but significant shortening of TCRB CDR3 length in all four CD4+ subsets. At VDJ recombination sites, type 1 diabetes patients had fewer insertions and more deleted nucleotides, which implies abnormalities in thymic rearrangement. Because cDNA rather than genomic DNA was sequenced, highly expressing activated cells could have been over-represented, although no difference in activation and CD3 levels was found between groups. Naive, central memory and regulatory TCRB repertoires appeared to be more similar among patients than among healthy donors. Shorter templates might be favored by PCR, yet because patient and control samples were amplified and corrected together, any such skew would affect both groups equally.

The cysteine opens and the phenylalanine closes a CDR3 of 15 amino acids. The DNA shown is the 45-base CDR3, in frame from base 1. V is shortened by 0 bases, J by 0 bases, and the region joining them spans 9 bases. Reading the germline V gene gives CDR1 KGHSH and CDR2 LQKENI. In the case of this clone: The target of this receptor is not known. One base away there is no much larger clone; base qualities are not given.

The entire isolated RNA was reverse transcribed using the High Capacity cDNA Reverse Transcription Kit, and thus expressed TCRB transcripts were sequenced. Deep immunoSEQ sequencing was applied to naive, central memory and regulatory T cell samples, giving an average of roughly 3.6 million total reads per sample. Sorted cells were lysed in RLT buffer, and RNA was extracted using DNase-treated RNeasy Micro or Mini kits according to cell number. To prevent cross-contamination, each cell subset was processed individually, whereas patient and healthy donor samples were processed jointly. TCRB sequences were amplified from cDNA with the immunoSEQ multiplex PCR, producing 87-bp fragments spanning the CDR3 region. Amplicons were sequenced on the Illumina HiSeq platform. The paper's data handling went like this. Synthetic template baselines were used to correct PCR bias computationally, reads within Hamming distance 2 were collapsed together, and singletons that could not be merged were discarded. Reads were aligned against IMGT to assign V, D and J genes, CDR3 length and insertions or deletions at six rearrangement sites. Clonotype counts were normalized to sorted cell number within each subset before computing true diversity and Gini coefficients with the tcR R package. Repertoire sharing was quantified using the overlap coefficient calculated on TCRB nucleotide sequences. Out-of-frame TCRB sequences from naive cells were analyzed as a proxy for the pre-selection repertoire. TCRdb obtained this table from immuneACCESS and retained in-frame rearrangements with V and J assigned. These tables miss some clones; where compared with another copy, unresolved V genes account for less than half of the shortfall, and the remainder is unexplained. From that table come the V and J calls and clone size; the DNA was used to work out D and trimming. For this sample the table gives roughly 730,000 clones, of which under 15% were detected only once. Jointly, the top ten make up 0.022% of the sample.

Each donor gave one peripheral blood draw, about 100 mL on average, collected into heparinised tubes. Using a panel that included CD45RO, CCR7, CD25, CD127, CD95 and CD27, naive, central memory, regulatory and stem cell-like memory CD4+ T cells were sorted on a BD FACSAria II. All sorted populations exceeded 95% purity. PBMCs were isolated immediately by Lymphoprep density gradient centrifugation and stained directly without culture. So that batch effects would be minimized, each experiment stained and sorted samples in pairs, pairing one healthy donor with one patient. The chain is made from TRBV18 and TRBJ2-7; perhaps TRBD1 is the D gene, with 5 bases matching. Sequenced: naive CD4+ T cells from blood. Sample cell subset or site, as interpreted from the label and publication: true naive CD4+ T cells. The sequence came from a man younger than 35 with type 1 diabetes. The nucleotide sequence is given as TGTGCCAGCTCACCACCGGACACTTTCTCCTACGAGCAGTACTTC. It encodes CASSPPDTFSYEQYF.